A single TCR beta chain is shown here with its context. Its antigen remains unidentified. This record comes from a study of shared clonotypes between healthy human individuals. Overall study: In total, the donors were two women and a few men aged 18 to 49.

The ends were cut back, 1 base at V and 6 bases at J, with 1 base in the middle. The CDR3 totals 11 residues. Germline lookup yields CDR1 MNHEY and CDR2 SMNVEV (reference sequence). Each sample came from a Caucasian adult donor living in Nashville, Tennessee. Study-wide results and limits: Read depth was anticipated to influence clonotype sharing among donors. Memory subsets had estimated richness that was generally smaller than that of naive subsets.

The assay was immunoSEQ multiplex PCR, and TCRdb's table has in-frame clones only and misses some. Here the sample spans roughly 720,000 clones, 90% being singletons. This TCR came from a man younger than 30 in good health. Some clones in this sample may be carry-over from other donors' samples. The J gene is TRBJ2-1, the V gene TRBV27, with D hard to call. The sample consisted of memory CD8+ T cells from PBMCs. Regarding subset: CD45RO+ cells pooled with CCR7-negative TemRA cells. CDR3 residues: CASSLFNEQFF. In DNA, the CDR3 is TGTGCCAGCAGTTTATTCAATGAGCAGTTCTTC.